This is a list of T cell receptor beta chains from one sample in a study of metastatic and nonmetastatic thyroid tumors. TCRdb re-clonotyped the PCR reads through MiXCR. The table lists 35,000 to 50,000 clones, less than 4.5% of them singletons. The sequencing input was blood. The receptors come from a female donor with papillary thyroid cancer or a benign thyroid nodule (not recorded which). Some clones in this sample may be carry-over from other donors' samples. CDR3s include the opening cysteine and the closing phenylalanine or tryptophan. Fields, in order: CDR3 length, clone size, D gene, V gene, J gene, CDR3 DNA, CDR3 protein. A D gene is named only where the DNA matches it firmly. A clone size is listed for some rows: how often the clone was seen (once, few, many), or a class if it is expanded.

cdr3_length: 14
clone_size: few
d_call: TRBD2
v_call: TRBV28
j_call: TRBJ2-1
cdr3_nt: TGTGCCAGCAGTACACTAGCGGGAGGAAAGGGAGAGTTCTTC
cdr3_aa: CASSTLAGGKGEFF

cdr3_length: 15
clone_size: NA
d_call: NA
v_call: TRBV6-4
j_call: TRBJ2-6
cdr3_nt: TGTGCCAGCATAATTACACGGTCTGGGGCCAACGTCCTGACTTTC
cdr3_aa: CASIITRSGANVLTF

cdr3_length: 16
clone_size: many
d_call: NA
v_call: TRBV6-1
j_call: TRBJ1-6
cdr3_nt: TGTGCCAGCAGTGTCCGAGGGGGTGAATATAATTCACCCCTCCACTTT
cdr3_aa: CASSVRGGEYNSPLHF

cdr3_length: 15
clone_size: many
d_call: TRBD2
v_call: TRBV7-8
j_call: TRBJ2-2
cdr3_nt: TGTGCCAGCAGCTCCGCGGGAGCCAACACCGGGGAGCTGTTTTTT
cdr3_aa: CASSSAGANTGELFF

cdr3_length: 16
clone_size: few
d_call: NA
v_call: TRBV19
j_call: TRBJ1-5
cdr3_nt: TGTGCCAGTAGTATGGACGTCTCCTATAGCAATCAGCCCCAGCATTTT
cdr3_aa: CASSMDVSYSNQPQHF

cdr3_length: 14
clone_size: many
d_call: TRBD1
v_call: TRBV20-1
j_call: TRBJ2-7
cdr3_nt: TGCAGTGCTAGCGGACAGGGGGAGGCATACGAGCAGTACTTC
cdr3_aa: CSASGQGEAYEQYF

cdr3_length: 11
clone_size: NA
d_call: NA
v_call: TRBV28
j_call: TRBJ1-5
cdr3_nt: TGTGCCAGCATGACCAACCAGCCCCAGCATTTT
cdr3_aa: CASMTNQPQHF

cdr3_length: 17
clone_size: many
d_call: TRBD2
v_call: TRBV7-9
j_call: TRBJ2-7
cdr3_nt: TGTGTCAGCAGCTTAACTAGCGGGAGGACCTTGGGAGGCGAGCAGTACTTC
cdr3_aa: CVSSLTSGRTLGGEQYF

cdr3_length: 17
clone_size: NA
d_call: TRBD2
v_call: TRBV5-1
j_call: TRBJ2-4
cdr3_nt: TGCGCCAGCAGCTGGACGACTAGCGGGAGATCCAAAAACATTCAGTACTTC
cdr3_aa: CASSWTTSGRSKNIQYF

cdr3_length: 14
clone_size: NA
d_call: NA
v_call: TRBV6-2/TRBV6-3
j_call: TRBJ2-2
cdr3_nt: TGTGCCAGCAGTGGGGGCCCGAGGGGCGGGGAGCTGTTTTTT
cdr3_aa: CASSGGPRGGELFF

cdr3_length: 14
clone_size: many
d_call: NA
v_call: TRBV6-1
j_call: TRBJ1-1
cdr3_nt: TGTGCCAGCAGTGAATTCAGACGGAACACTGAAGCTTTCTTT
cdr3_aa: CASSEFRRNTEAFF

cdr3_length: 13
clone_size: NA
d_call: NA
v_call: TRBV6-1
j_call: TRBJ2-7
cdr3_nt: TGTGCCAGCAGTGAGTTCGGCCCCTACGAGCAGTACTTC
cdr3_aa: CASSEFGPYEQYF

cdr3_length: 13
clone_size: many
d_call: NA
v_call: TRBV3-1
j_call: TRBJ1-1
cdr3_nt: TGTGCCAGCAGCCGGGGACCGAACACTGAAGCTTTCTTT
cdr3_aa: CASSRGPNTEAFF

cdr3_length: 18
clone_size: few
d_call: TRBD1
v_call: TRBV30
j_call: TRBJ1-6
cdr3_nt: TGTGCCTGGAGTGGCCGGGACAGGGAGAGGTCCTATAATTCACCCCTCCACTTT
cdr3_aa: CAWSGRDRERSYNSPLHF

cdr3_length: 14
clone_size: few
d_call: NA
v_call: TRBV6-1
j_call: TRBJ2-7
cdr3_nt: TGTGCCAGCAGTGGGTCTCATTCGAGGCACGAGCAGTACTTC
cdr3_aa: CASSGSHSRHEQYF

cdr3_length: 15
clone_size: many
d_call: NA
v_call: TRBV6-1
j_call: TRBJ1-5
cdr3_nt: TGTGCCAGCAGTGAAGCTATGCAGGGCAATCAGCCCCAGCATTTT
cdr3_aa: CASSEAMQGNQPQHF

cdr3_length: 16
clone_size: NA
d_call: TRBD1
v_call: TRBV19
j_call: TRBJ2-2
cdr3_nt: TGTGCCAGTAGTATCCTCACAGGGGTGAACACCGGGGAGCTGTTTTTT
cdr3_aa: CASSILTGVNTGELFF

cdr3_length: 17
clone_size: few
d_call: TRBD1
v_call: TRBV6-1
j_call: TRBJ1-1
cdr3_nt: TGTGCCAGCAGTGAAGCGTTCCAGGGGGCCCAGGGCACTGAAGCTTTCTTT
cdr3_aa: CASSEAFQGAQGTEAFF

cdr3_length: 16
clone_size: NA
d_call: NA
v_call: TRBV11-2
j_call: TRBJ1-2
cdr3_nt: TGTGCCAGCAGCTTACGTATTGATAGACCAAACTATGGCTACACCTTC
cdr3_aa: CASSLRIDRPNYGYTF

cdr3_length: 16
clone_size: few
d_call: TRBD2
v_call: TRBV4-1
j_call: TRBJ2-1
cdr3_nt: TGCGCCAGCAGCCAAGATCTCGGGACTAGCTGGGATGATCAGTTCTTC
cdr3_aa: CASSQDLGTSWDDQFF

cdr3_length: 17
clone_size: many
d_call: TRBD1
v_call: TRBV4-1
j_call: TRBJ1-2
cdr3_nt: TGCGCCAGCAGCCAAGATTGGGGGACAGGGGGCGCAGGGGGCTACACCTTC
cdr3_aa: CASSQDWGTGGAGGYTF

cdr3_length: 13
clone_size: NA
d_call: NA
v_call: TRBV20-1
j_call: TRBJ2-7
cdr3_nt: TGCAGCGCTCCCGGGCGGGTACCATACGAGCAGTACTTC
cdr3_aa: CSAPGRVPYEQYF

cdr3_length: 13
clone_size: many
d_call: TRBD1
v_call: TRBV29-1
j_call: TRBJ1-2
cdr3_nt: TGCAGCGTTTTAAGACAGGGTCACTATGGCTACACCTTC
cdr3_aa: CSVLRQGHYGYTF

cdr3_length: 14
clone_size: many
d_call: NA
v_call: TRBV5-1
j_call: TRBJ2-5
cdr3_nt: TGCGCCAGCAGCTTGGTTGGGGATCCGGGGACCCAGTACTTC
cdr3_aa: CASSLVGDPGTQYF

cdr3_length: 11
clone_size: few
d_call: NA
v_call: TRBV20-1
j_call: TRBJ1-2
cdr3_nt: TGCAGTGCTAGGGATCCCTATGGCTACACCTTC
cdr3_aa: CSARDPYGYTF

cdr3_length: 15
clone_size: many
d_call: NA
v_call: TRBV7-8
j_call: TRBJ2-2
cdr3_nt: TGTGCCAGCAGCTTAGCGACAGTGAACACCGGGGAGCTGTTTTTT
cdr3_aa: CASSLATVNTGELFF

cdr3_length: 15
clone_size: few
d_call: NA
v_call: TRBV6-2/TRBV6-3
j_call: TRBJ1-2
cdr3_nt: TGTGCCACCTTACAGGGAAATTCCCGTCTTAGTGGCTACACCTTC
cdr3_aa: CATLQGNSRLSGYTF

cdr3_length: 15
clone_size: few
d_call: NA
v_call: TRBV6-5
j_call: TRBJ1-1
cdr3_nt: TGTGCCAGCACTTACTCGAACCGAGGGGCGGCGGAAGCTTTCTTT
cdr3_aa: CASTYSNRGAAEAFF

cdr3_length: 11
clone_size: few
d_call: NA
v_call: TRBV6-1
j_call: TRBJ2-1
cdr3_nt: TGTGCCAGCAACGGGATAAGGGAGCAGTTCTTC
cdr3_aa: CASNGIREQFF

cdr3_length: 13
clone_size: many
d_call: NA
v_call: TRBV6-1
j_call: TRBJ1-2
cdr3_nt: TGTGCCAGCAGCCCCGGGGGGGTTTATGGCTACACCTTC
cdr3_aa: CASSPGGVYGYTF

cdr3_length: 14
clone_size: few
d_call: NA
v_call: TRBV5-1
j_call: TRBJ2-2
cdr3_nt: TGCGCCAGCAGCTTGGGACCGAACACCGGGGAGCTGTTTTTT
cdr3_aa: CASSLGPNTGELFF

cdr3_length: 16
clone_size: many
d_call: NA
v_call: TRBV9
j_call: TRBJ2-1
cdr3_nt: TGTGCCAGCAGTGCCGTTCGACCCCGCTCCTACAATGAGCAGTTCTTC
cdr3_aa: CASSAVRPRSYNEQFF

cdr3_length: 13
clone_size: few
d_call: TRBD2
v_call: TRBV20-1
j_call: TRBJ2-1
cdr3_nt: TGCAGTGTAGGGACTAGTCTCGGGGATGAGCAGTTCTTC
cdr3_aa: CSVGTSLGDEQFF

cdr3_length: 14
clone_size: NA
d_call: NA
v_call: TRBV14
j_call: TRBJ2-1
cdr3_nt: TGTGCCAGCAGCCCAACCCGTTACCGCCATGAGCAGTTCTTC
cdr3_aa: CASSPTRYRHEQFF

cdr3_length: 14
clone_size: many
d_call: TRBD1
v_call: TRBV2
j_call: TRBJ2-1
cdr3_nt: TGTGCCAGCAGCGGACAGGGTTTCTACAATGAGCAGTTCTTC
cdr3_aa: CASSGQGFYNEQFF

cdr3_length: 15
clone_size: NA
d_call: TRBD1
v_call: TRBV7-2
j_call: TRBJ2-5
cdr3_nt: TGTGCCAGCGGCAAAGATACAGGGGCCCCAGAGACCCAGTACTTC
cdr3_aa: CASGKDTGAPETQYF

cdr3_length: 15
clone_size: many
d_call: NA
v_call: TRBV6-5
j_call: TRBJ1-1
cdr3_nt: TGTGCCAGCAGTTACTCTTCCCAGGGGATCACTGAAGCTTTCTTT
cdr3_aa: CASSYSSQGITEAFF

cdr3_length: 15
clone_size: many
d_call: TRBD1
v_call: TRBV5-1
j_call: TRBJ2-1
cdr3_nt: TGCGCCAGCAGCTTGGTGGGACAGGGGCTCAATGAGCAGTTCTTC
cdr3_aa: CASSLVGQGLNEQFF

cdr3_length: 13
clone_size: many
d_call: NA
v_call: TRBV5-5
j_call: TRBJ2-7
cdr3_nt: TGTGCCAGCAGCTTGATAGAGTCCTACGAGCAGTACTTC
cdr3_aa: CASSLIESYEQYF

cdr3_length: 16
clone_size: many
d_call: TRBD2
v_call: TRBV30
j_call: TRBJ2-7
cdr3_nt: TGTGCCTTCGAGGGAGGTAGCGGGTCTCCCACCTACGAGCAGTACTTC
cdr3_aa: CAFEGGSGSPTYEQYF

cdr3_length: 14
clone_size: many
d_call: NA
v_call: TRBV6-4
j_call: TRBJ2-2
cdr3_nt: TGTGCCAGCAGTGGGGACACTAGCACCGGGGAGCTGTTTTTT
cdr3_aa: CASSGDTSTGELFF

cdr3_length: 13
clone_size: many
d_call: NA
v_call: TRBV3-1
j_call: TRBJ2-1
cdr3_nt: TGTGCCAGCAGCCAAGCACGCTACAATGAGCAGTTCTTC
cdr3_aa: CASSQARYNEQFF

cdr3_length: 15
clone_size: many
d_call: TRBD1
v_call: TRBV15
j_call: TRBJ2-1
cdr3_nt: TGTGCCACCAGCACTGGGACAGGGGAATACAATGAGCAGTTCTTC
cdr3_aa: CATSTGTGEYNEQFF

cdr3_length: 15
clone_size: NA
d_call: NA
v_call: TRBV5-5
j_call: TRBJ1-1
cdr3_nt: TGTGCCAGCAGCCCCAGGAGCCTTTCTAACACTGAAGCTTTCTTT
cdr3_aa: CASSPRSLSNTEAFF

cdr3_length: 16
clone_size: NA
d_call: TRBD2
v_call: TRBV5-4
j_call: TRBJ2-1
cdr3_nt: TGTGCCAGCAGCTTGGCCCCAGCGGGAGGGTACAATGAGCAGTTCTTC
cdr3_aa: CASSLAPAGGYNEQFF

cdr3_length: 12
clone_size: many
d_call: NA
v_call: TRBV10-2
j_call: TRBJ1-1
cdr3_nt: TGCGCCAGCCTGGGGCGTGTTTCTACAGCTTTCTTT
cdr3_aa: CASLGRVSTAFF

cdr3_length: 18
clone_size: many
d_call: TRBD2
v_call: TRBV11-2
j_call: TRBJ2-3
cdr3_nt: TGTGCCAGCAGCTTATTGACTAGCGGGAGGGAGATCCCAGATACGCAGTATTTT
cdr3_aa: CASSLLTSGREIPDTQYF

cdr3_length: 14
clone_size: few
d_call: NA
v_call: TRBV6-4
j_call: TRBJ1-5
cdr3_nt: TGTGCCAATGGGGCCCCAGGTGCTAATCAGCCCCAGCATTTT
cdr3_aa: CANGAPGANQPQHF

cdr3_length: 20
clone_size: many
d_call: TRBD2
v_call: TRBV24-1
j_call: TRBJ2-6
cdr3_nt: TGTGCCACCAGCTCCGACAGGACTAGCGGTGAAATCTCTGGGGCCAACGTCCTGACTTTC
cdr3_aa: CATSSDRTSGEISGANVLTF

cdr3_length: 13
clone_size: few
d_call: TRBD2
v_call: TRBV19
j_call: TRBJ2-1
cdr3_nt: TGTGCCAGTGGGGCGGTAGCGGGAGGGCACCCGTTCTTC
cdr3_aa: CASGAVAGGHPFF

cdr3_length: 16
clone_size: NA
d_call: TRBD2
v_call: TRBV24-1
j_call: TRBJ2-2
cdr3_nt: TGTGCCACCAGTGATTTTGCGGGGGACAACACCGGGGAGCTGTTTTTT
cdr3_aa: CATSDFAGDNTGELFF

cdr3_length: 14
clone_size: many
d_call: TRBD2
v_call: TRBV24-1
j_call: TRBJ2-2
cdr3_nt: TGTGCCACTAATCCGGGGGGGTCAACCGGGGAGCTGTTTTTT
cdr3_aa: CATNPGGSTGELFF

cdr3_length: 14
clone_size: many
d_call: NA
v_call: TRBV20-1
j_call: TRBJ1-5
cdr3_nt: TGCAGTGCTAGTGACAGTCAAGGGAGTCAGCCCCAGCATTTT
cdr3_aa: CSASDSQGSQPQHF

cdr3_length: 14
clone_size: few
d_call: NA
v_call: TRBV6-1
j_call: TRBJ2-6
cdr3_nt: TGTGCCAGCAGTAGATACTCTGGGGCCAACGTCCTGACTTTC
cdr3_aa: CASSRYSGANVLTF

cdr3_length: 13
clone_size: few
d_call: NA
v_call: TRBV20-1
j_call: TRBJ2-1
cdr3_nt: TGCAGTGCTAGCCCGGCAGGACACAATGAGCAGTTCTTC
cdr3_aa: CSASPAGHNEQFF

cdr3_length: 14
clone_size: few
d_call: NA
v_call: TRBV27
j_call: TRBJ2-1
cdr3_nt: TGTGCCAGCAGTTTAACTCCTGGGGGCACTGAGCAGTTCTTC
cdr3_aa: CASSLTPGGTEQFF

cdr3_length: 16
clone_size: many
d_call: NA
v_call: TRBV6-1
j_call: TRBJ1-3
cdr3_nt: TGTGCCAGCAGCGGCGGGGAAGTAGTGGCAGGAAACACCATATATTTT
cdr3_aa: CASSGGEVVAGNTIYF

cdr3_length: 13
clone_size: NA
d_call: NA
v_call: TRBV29-1
j_call: TRBJ2-7
cdr3_nt: TGCAGCGTTCAAGGTGGGACCCCCTACGAGCAGTGCTTC
cdr3_aa: CSVQGGTPYEQCF

cdr3_length: 17
clone_size: many
d_call: TRBD2
v_call: TRBV19
j_call: TRBJ2-6
cdr3_nt: TGTGCCAGTAGACATAGCGGGCCCCTCTCTGGGGCCAACGTCCTGACTTTC
cdr3_aa: CASRHSGPLSGANVLTF